Following are 25 T cell receptor beta chains from one sample sequenced in a study of response to subunit inactivated influenza vaccine. TCRdb redid the calling of the RT-PCR reads with MiXCR, one entry per CDR3 protein. The top ten hold about a tenth of the sample, which has over 650,000 distinct CDR3 sequences, approximately 18% seen once. This specimen consisted of PBMCs from blood, obtained about 5 days after vaccination. Receptor source: a man aged 45 to 65 who received an inactivated influenza vaccine.

This clonotype appeared a few times. The DNA for the CDR3 is TGTGCCAGCAGCCAAGCCGGGACTAGCGGGAGTTTGATGTTTGATACGCAGTATTTT. Amino acids: CASSQAGTSGSLMFDTQYF. The V gene is TRBV4-2, the J gene TRBJ2-3; TRBD2 matches at 14 bases. The germline gives CDR1 LGHNA, CDR2 YNFKEQ. This CDR3 has 19 residues. The trim removed 1 base at V and 6 bases at J, leaving 12 bases unmatched.

The rearrangement joins TRBV7-8 to TRBJ1-3; weak D call: TRBD1 (6 bases). The CDR3 has 17 residues. Germline V gene lookup returns CDR1 SGHVS and CDR2 FQNEAQ. V shed 5 bases and J shed 0 bases, with 17 bases lying between them. The CDR3 loop reads CASSPFTGRNSGNTIYF. CDR3 sequence (DNA): TGTGCCAGCAGCCCCTTTACAGGGCGGAACTCTGGAAACACCATATATTTT.

This clonotype was seen many times. This chain connects TRBV10-3 to TRBJ2-7; no clear D. This CDR3 contains 13 residues. The V end lost 2 bases, the J end lost 0 bases, and 5 bases lay between the germline ends. Germline V CDR1 and CDR2: ENHRY, SYGVKD. The CDR3 bases are TGTGCCATCAGTGAGCTGTACTCCTACGAGCAGTACTTC. Translating it yields CAISELYSYEQYF.

This clonotype was seen a few times. CDR3 sequence reads: CASSLARRAMNTEAFF. Here the CDR3 DNA reads TGTGCCAGCAGTTTAGCGCGGAGGGCAATGAACACTGAAGCTTTCTTT. V and J are TRBV12-3 or TRBV12-4 and TRBJ1-1, with D unclear. V was cut by 0 bases and J by 0 bases, with 11 bases left in between. The CDR3 sequence is 16 residues long.

This clonotype showed up many times. The CDR3 reads CASSARGQAAYEQYF. In DNA form, the CDR3 reads TGCGCCAGCTCGGCTCGGGGACAGGCTGCCTACGAGCAGTACTTC. This chain connects TRBV5-1 to TRBJ2-7; 8 nucleotides match TRBD1. V was clipped by 7 bases and J by 2 bases; unmatched bases: 11. The CDR3 is 15 residues long. Germline V gene lookup returns CDR1 SGHRS and CDR2 YFSETQ.

Only a few counts were recorded for this clonotype. This chain joins TRBV10-3 and TRBJ2-5; D is unclear. The CDR3 is 15 residues long. CDR1 and CDR2 from the germline V gene are ENHRY and SYGVKD. V lost 0 bases and J 0 bases, leaving 8 bases between the germline ends. The CDR3 bases are TGTGCCATCAGTGAGTCCTCGACGTACCAAGAGACCCAGTACTTC. Translating it yields CAISESSTYQETQYF.

The J gene is TRBJ2-3, the V gene TRBV6-5; unclear D gene. CDR3 length equals 14 residues. V gave up 0 bases and J gave up 5 bases, with 9 bases separating them. From germline, CDR1 is MNHEY and CDR2 SVGAGI. CDR3: CASSYSRIIDTQYF. The CDR3 DNA is TGTGCCAGCAGTTACTCCCGTATTATAGATACGCAGTATTTT.

This clonotype has more than one count but fewer than ten. This rearrangement joins TRBV21-1 to TRBJ2-4; TRBD1 was called by the table and not checked on the DNA. TRBV21-1 is classified as a pseudogene. The CDR3 runs 20 residues. CDR3 nucleotide sequence: TGTGCCAGCAGCAAAGCGGGATGCCAGGGGGTACCACTAGCCAAAAACATTCAGTACTTC. Its protein is CASSKAGCQGVPLAKNIQYF.

The genes are TRBV20-1 and TRBJ2-7, with D possibly being TRBD1 or TRBD2 (7 bases each). The CDR3 totals 13 residues. CDR1 and CDR2 (germline): DFQATT, SNEGSKA (reference sequence). The V gene lost 3 bases and the J gene lost 6 bases, with 15 bases spanning the gap. As DNA, the CDR3 is TGCAGTGCTAGGAGCGGGGACAGCGGCGAGCAGTACTTC. Its protein product is CSARSGDSGEQYF.

V gene TRBV7-8 combines with J gene TRBJ2-1, with 13 bases matching TRBD2. With V trimmed by 5 bases and J by 7 bases, 5 bases remained unmatched. The CDR3 loop spans 15 amino acids. CDR1 SGHVS and CDR2 FQNEAQ come from the germline V gene. CDR3 residues: CASSRGTSGENEQFF. The CDR3 DNA follows: TGTGCCAGCAGCCGAGGGACTAGCGGGGAAAATGAGCAGTTCTTC.

The CDR3 DNA reads TGTGCTAGTGGTCTCGGACTAGCGGGAGCTAGCACAGATACGCAGTATTTT. Translating gives CASGLGLAGASTDTQYF. The rearrangement uses TRBV12-5 and TRBJ2-3; 13 bases are a match to TRBD2. V shed 5 bases and J 0 bases; nucleotides not matched to a gene: 5. Germline V lookup: CDR1 LGHNT, CDR2 FRNRAP. This CDR3 spans 17 amino acids. The complete variable domain, with remaining parts taken from reference TRBV12-5 and TRBJ2-3, reads DARVTQTPRHKVTEMGQEVTMRCQPILGHNTVFWYRQTMMQGLELLAYFRNRAPLDDSGMPKDRFSAEMPDATLATLKIQPSEPRDSAVYFCASGLGLAGASTDTQYFGPGTRLTVL.

This clonotype was observed a few times. This rearrangement joins TRBV5-5 to TRBJ2-5; no clear D gene. The CDR3 is 15 residues long. The V gene lost 0 bases and the J gene lost 1 base, with 10 bases spanning the gap. CDR1 is SGHKS, CDR2 YYEKEE, per germline (reference sequence). In DNA form, the CDR3 reads TGTGCCAGCAGCTTGGCCTGGCGCGTCCAAGAGACCCAGTACTTC. This gives the protein CASSLAWRVQETQYF.

There are a few counts of this clonotype. This rearrangement joins TRBV25-1 to TRBJ1-5; possibly TRBD1 for D (6 bases). Trimming removed 4 bases at V and 0 bases at J, with 10 bases between. The CDR3 sequence is 15 residues long. In germline, CDR1 is MGHDK, CDR2 SYGVNS. CDR3 in amino acids: CASSGTGYSNQPQHF. The CDR3 bases are TGTGCCAGCAGTGGCACAGGGTATAGCAATCAGCCCCAGCATTTT.

J is TRBJ2-3 and V is TRBV4-3; D perhaps matches TRBD1 (6 bases). Deletions cut 3 bases from V and 10 bases from J, with 11 bases between. The CDR3 runs to 12 residues. CDR1 LGHNA and CDR2 YSLEER come from the germline V gene. The CDR3 spells CASSHPGASQYF. The CDR3 coding sequence is TGCGCCAGCAGCCACCCAGGGGCTTCGCAGTATTTT.

V and J are TRBV6-2 or TRBV6-3 and TRBJ1-1; D not certain. The CDR3 is 15 residues long. The V end lost 5 bases, the J end lost 1 base, and 14 bases lay between the germline ends. Germline values: CDR1 MNHEY, CDR2 SVGEGT. CDR3 loop: CASSPFSGWNTEAFF. The CDR3 DNA reads as TGTGCCAGCAGTCCATTTTCAGGTTGGAACACTGAAGCTTTCTTT.

This clonotype was picked up one time. The chain links TRBV6-1 to TRBJ2-5, with 7 positions matching TRBD1. CDR3 length equals 13 residues. V lost 6 bases, J lost 4 bases, and 5 bases stayed unmatched. From germline, CDR1 is MNHNS and CDR2 SASEGT. The CDR3 spells CASRSGQRETQYF. In DNA, the CDR3 is TGTGCCAGCAGATCGGGACAGAGAGAGACCCAGTACTTC.

The V and J genes are TRBV5-1 and TRBJ2-7, with D perhaps TRBD1 (6 bases). Germline values: CDR1 SGHRS, CDR2 YFSETQ. Between the trimmed V and J ends, which lost 0 bases and 2 bases, there was a span of 12 bases. CDR3 length equals 15 residues. The CDR3 reads CASSLGLDRTYEQYF. CDR3 bases: TGCGCCAGCAGCTTGGGTTTGGACAGAACCTACGAGCAGTACTTC.

The chain employs TRBV4-3 and TRBJ2-2; 9 bases are shared with TRBD1. CDR1 and CDR2 (germline): LGHNA, YSLEER. The J segment lost 7 bases and the V segment lost 3 bases, leaving 12 bases of the junction unmatched. The CDR3 sequence is 17 residues long. CDR3 residues: CASSQGSGTGTGGELFF. In DNA form, the CDR3 reads TGCGCCAGCAGCCAGGGGTCCGGGACAGGGACAGGCGGGGAGCTGTTTTTT.

The rearrangement uses TRBV20-1 and TRBJ2-7, with 8 bases fitting TRBD2. The V segment lost 4 bases and the J segment 5 bases; nucleotides outside the gene matches: 7. The CDR3 has 13 amino acids. Germline CDR1 and CDR2: DFQATT and SNEGSKA (reference sequence). The CDR3 nucleotides read TGCAGTGCTAAAACGGGGGGGCTCGACGAGCAGTACTTC. Protein: CSAKTGGLDEQYF.

The V call is TRBV20-1, the J call TRBJ2-3; the match to TRBD2 covers 7 bases. This CDR3 spans 13 amino acids. Germline CDR1 is DFQATT and CDR2 is SNEGSKA (reference sequence). The V segment lost 5 bases and the J segment 7 bases; nucleotides outside the gene matches: 9. CDR3 residues: CSAGGEVLNTQYF. CDR3 DNA sequence: TGCAGTGCTGGGGGGGAGGTCCTGAATACGCAGTATTTT.

This clonotype was observed a few times. The chain combines TRBV7-8 with TRBJ1-2; D gene ambiguous. The CDR3 has 15 residues. Germline V gives CDR1 SGHVS, CDR2 FQNEAQ. Trimming left V 5 bases short and J 0 bases short, with 13 bases between. The CDR3 loop is CASSPLGPSNYGYTF. The CDR3 DNA is TGTGCCAGCAGCCCTCTAGGGCCCTCTAACTATGGCTACACCTTC.

This clonotype was detected once. The chain employs TRBV30 and TRBJ1-1; D is ambiguous. This CDR3 contains 14 residues. Germline-derived CDR1 and CDR2 are GTSNPN and SVGIG (reference sequence). The V end was cut by 0 bases, the J end by 0 bases, with 8 bases between. The CDR3 sequence: CAWSVLKMNTEAFF. The DNA for the CDR3 is TGTGCCTGGAGTGTACTAAAGATGAACACTGAAGCTTTCTTT.

The chain couples TRBV20-1 to TRBJ2-7; 11 bases are shared with TRBD2. V was clipped by 0 bases and J by 5 bases; unmatched bases: 3. The CDR3 has 14 residues. Germline CDR1 and CDR2: DFQATT and SNEGSKA (reference sequence). The CDR3, as DNA: TGCAGTGCTAGAGATCTAGCGGGAGGTAACGAGCAGTACTTC. It codes for CSARDLAGGNEQYF.

The table lists this clonotype with a few counts. J is TRBJ1-4 and V is TRBV12-3 or TRBV12-4, with TRBD1 matching over 8 bases. CDR3 length: 15 amino acids. The V segment lost 6 bases and the J segment 4 bases; nucleotides outside the gene matches: 7. The CDR3 region has the DNA TGTGCCAGCAGAGGAAGGACAGGGATTAATGAAAAACTGTTTTTT. Its protein is CASRGRTGINEKLFF.

The chain links TRBV7-2 to TRBJ2-3; 9 bases fit TRBD2. Losses at the gene ends were 1 base for V and 6 bases for J; bases not matched to a gene: 5. CDR3 length: 15 residues. The V gene's germline CDR1 is SGHTA and CDR2 FQGNSA. The CDR3: CASSLGGTSLDTQYF. DNA for the CDR3: TGTGCCAGCAGCTTAGGTGGGACTAGCCTGGATACGCAGTATTTT.